This is a list of T cell receptor beta chains from one sample in a study of blood T cells in healthy people across ages. Each CDR3 protein is one row after TCRdb ran MiXCR on the 5' RACE reads. The profile shows 800,000 or so distinct CDR3 sequences, 62% of them singletons. Sequencing input: blood. The receptors were sampled from a young man in good health. Both conserved end residues are trimmed from each CDR3. Each record gives: V gene, CDR3 protein.

>TRBV2
ASSAESHYGYT
>TRBV10-3
AISRTGANYGYT
>TRBV5-1
ASSPWGRPAHYGYT
>TRBV6-2/TRBV6-3
TSSWDLPSGANVLT
>TRBV12-3/TRBV12-4
ASSLGGAESSSYNEQF
>TRBV27
ASMGLLNTEAF
>TRBV20-1
SASRTGGSYEQY
>TRBV6-2/TRBV6-3
ASSYGAGTKGETQY
>TRBV27
ASSFEGRHNQPQH
>TRBV5-4
ASSLALVDTGELF
>TRBV7-8
ASSLHPAGIFMNEQF
>TRBV14
ASSRTGINYEQY
>TRBV29-1
SVGGTSGGYNEQF
>TRBV14
ASSQTSGEGETQY
>TRBV7-9
ASSVGTGIYNEQF
>TRBV4-2
ASSQVTSGRETQY
>TRBV24-1
ATSSGGSPVGYT